This T cell receptor beta chain was found in a study of a mutant IDH1 vaccine in newly diagnosed glioma. The wider study: A roughly 60% male, 37.5% female split and a mean age of roughly 37 years characterized treated patients. Patients got radiotherapy, temozolomide, or both beforehand, and most got both. The study's findings and limits: Of all patients, around 94% showed vaccine-induced immune responses.

Regarding time point: baseline, week 1 (first vaccination visit). The treatment is: pre-vaccination baseline after standard-of-care therapy. Each astrocytoma in the donors was new, WHO grade 3 or 4, IDH1-mutant and ATRX-lost. A remark on this clone: Its specificity is unknown.

The table came from immunoSEQ multiplex PCR; TCRdb's copy has only in-frame clones and leaves some out. The profile shows 15,000 or so clones, 70% to 80% of them singletons. Germline lookup yields CDR1 MNHNS and CDR2 SASEGT. CDR3 length equals 12 residues. The V end was cut by 3 bases, the J end by 6 bases, with 9 bases between. The rearrangement links TRBV6-1 to TRBJ2-7; D may match TRBD1 or TRBD2 (5 bases each). This clonotype was sampled from a man between 40 and 49 years old with glioma. The material sequenced was PBMCs, taken from a glioma patient treated with radiotherapy, temozolomide or both. The CDR3: CASSDGTTEQYF. The DNA of the CDR3 is TGTGCCAGCAGTGACGGGACCACCGAGCAGTACTTC.